This is a list of T cell receptor beta chains from one sample in a study of blood T cell repertoires in COVID-19. TCRdb's table, derived via immunoSEQ multiplex PCR, lists solely in-frame clones and lacks some. The sample yields around 53,000 clones, roughly 80% seen once. The sequenced material came from peripheral blood. Every receptor here comes from a man aged 65 to 85 with active COVID-19. CDR3s include the opening cysteine and the closing phenylalanine or tryptophan. The order of the fields is V gene, J gene, D gene, clone size, CDR3 DNA, CDR3 protein. D genes are given only for firm matches. Size is stated for part of the rows, as once, few or many counts, or as a class when the clone is expanded.

TRBV5-8	TRBJ1-1	-	-	TGTGCCAGCAGCTTTGCTAGGGGGAACACTGAAGCTTTCTTT	CASSFARGNTEAFF
TRBV4-2	TRBJ2-3	-	-	TGTGCCAGCAGCCTAGACGGGTCGAGCACAGATACGCAGTATTTT	CASSLDGSSTDTQYF
TRBV30	TRBJ2-7	TRBD2	-	TGTGCCTGGACGGGACTAGCGGGGGACGCCTCCTACGAGCAGTACTTC	CAWTGLAGDASYEQYF
TRBV5-4	TRBJ1-1	-	once	TGTGCCAGCAGCTTGCCCCCAGGTGGCACTGAAGCTTTCTTT	CASSLPPGGTEAFF
TRBV28	TRBJ2-1	-	few	TGTGCCAGCAGTTCTCCTAAGCAGCGTGAGCAGTTCTTC	CASSSPKQREQFF
TRBV14	TRBJ2-1	-	-	TGTGCCAGCAGCCCCAGAAGGGGCTTACAGGGAGGGGGTGAGCAGTTCTTC	CASSPRRGLQGGGEQFF
TRBV7-2	TRBJ2-1	TRBD2	-	TGTGCCAGCAGCTCGGGACTAGCGGAGTACACCTCCTACAATGAGCAGTTCTTC	CASSSGLAEYTSYNEQFF
TRBV7-9	TRBJ2-2	-	-	TGTGCCAGCAGCTCCGGGCAGGGGCCGTACACCGGGGAGCTGTTTTTT	CASSSGQGPYTGELFF
TRBV5-1	TRBJ1-3	-	-	TGCGCCAGCAGCTTGGGAGCCGGGTCGTCGGGGAAAATATATTTT	CASSLGAGSSGKIYF
TRBV7-9	TRBJ2-1	-	-	TGTGCCAGCACCCTAGGGGGAAGCTCCTACAATGAGCAGTTCTTC	CASTLGGSSYNEQFF
TRBV4-3	TRBJ1-1	-	once	TGCGCCAGCAGCCAAGTTGTTCTGCGAGGAGCGAACACTGAAGCTTTCTTT	CASSQVVLRGANTEAFF
TRBV9	TRBJ2-1	TRBD1	-	TGTGCCAGCAGCGCCACAGGGGACCCATACAATGAGCAGTTCTTC	CASSATGDPYNEQFF
TRBV12-3/TRBV12-4	TRBJ2-2	-	-	TGTGCCAGCAATTATAACACCGGGGAGCTGTTTTTT	CASNYNTGELFF
TRBV6-5	TRBJ1-2	-	few	TGTGCCAGCAGACAGGGACGGAGGGGCTACACCTTC	CASRQGRRGYTF
TRBV19	TRBJ1-1	-	-	TGTGCCAGTAGTCAGGTCACTGAAGCTTTCTTT	CASSQVTEAFF
TRBV30	TRBJ2-5	-	-	TGTGCCTGGAGTTCCCCGCGGACCCAGTACTTC	CAWSSPRTQYF
TRBV4-1	TRBJ1-2	-	-	TGCGCCAGCAGCCAAGATCAGGCGGGGAAGTATGGCTACACCTTC	CASSQDQAGKYGYTF
TRBV6-2/TRBV6-3	TRBJ2-7	-	-	TGTGCCAGCACCCCCCTGGGGGGAGGCGAGCAGTACTTC	CASTPLGGGEQYF
TRBV27	TRBJ2-3	TRBD1	-	TGTGCCAGCAGTCCCTGGGACAGGGCAACAGATACGCAGTATTTT	CASSPWDRATDTQYF
TRBV7-3	TRBJ2-3	-	-	TGTGCCAGCAGCTCCGATGCTAGCGACACAGATACGCAGTATTTT	CASSSDASDTDTQYF
TRBV6-1	TRBJ1-5	-	-	TGTGCCAGCAGTGAAGCGACGGGAGATGGGTATCAGCCCCAGCATTTT	CASSEATGDGYQPQHF
TRBV7-2	TRBJ2-7	-	-	TGTGCCAGCAGCCCCCAGGGTATCTCCTACGAGCAGTACTTC	CASSPQGISYEQYF
TRBV24-1	TRBJ1-1	-	-	TGTGCCACCAGTGATCCATTTGGGGCCGCTTTCTTT	CATSDPFGAAFF
TRBV3-1/TRBV3-2	TRBJ2-5	TRBD1	-	TGTGCCAGCAGCTTACCCGGGACAGAAAAAGAGACCCAGTACTTC	CASSLPGTEKETQYF
TRBV29-1	TRBJ2-5	TRBD2	-	TGCAGCGTTGAACCGGGAACTAGCGGGCGAGAGACCCAGTACTTC	CSVEPGTSGRETQYF
TRBV11-2	TRBJ2-1	-	-	TGTGCCAGCGGCTGGCAGGGTCCCTACAATGAGCAGTTCTTC	CASGWQGPYNEQFF
TRBV24-1	TRBJ1-1	-	once	TGTGCCACCAGTGATCGGGAAGGGAGTGAAGCTTTCTTT	CATSDREGSEAFF
TRBV19	TRBJ2-2	TRBD2	-	TGTGCCAGTAGTATCCTAGCGGGAAGCACCGGGGAGCTGTTTTTT	CASSILAGSTGELFF
TRBV23-1	TRBJ2-5	-	-	TGCGCCAGCGGCCTAGGGGGGGGCGTTTTTAAGACCCAGTACTTC	CASGLGGGVFKTQYF
TRBV7-2	TRBJ2-3	-	few	TGTGCCAGCAGCTTCGAGGGAAGTACGCAGTATTTT	CASSFEGSTQYF
TRBV5-1	TRBJ1-1	-	-	TGCGCCAGCAGCCGTAACAGGGAAGGAACTGAAGCTTTCTTT	CASSRNREGTEAFF
TRBV19	TRBJ1-2	TRBD1	few	TGTGCCAGTACTGATGTCGGGACAGGGCACCGTGGCTACACCTTC	CASTDVGTGHRGYTF
TRBV11-2	TRBJ2-1	TRBD2	-	TGTGCCAGCAGCTCGGTAGCGGGAAAGAATGAGCAGTTCTTC	CASSSVAGKNEQFF
TRBV6-5	TRBJ2-1	TRBD1	-	TGTGCCAGCAGGAAGGACAGGGTCCGCAATGAGCAGTTCTTC	CASRKDRVRNEQFF
TRBV5-8	TRBJ1-5	TRBD1	-	TGTGCCAGCAGCTTGGGGGACAGTCTTTTCAATCAGCCCCAGCATTTT	CASSLGDSLFNQPQHF
TRBV4-1	TRBJ1-6	TRBD1	-	TGCGCCAGCAGCCGGGACAGGGCCCGAGACAATTCACCCCTCCACTTT	CASSRDRARDNSPLHF
TRBV18	TRBJ2-1	TRBD2	-	TGTGCCAGCTCACTTCACGCTAGCGGGAGTGGGAATGAGCAGTTCTTC	CASSLHASGSGNEQFF